Listed below are T cell receptor beta chains from one sample, sequenced in a study of T and B cells in COVID-19 patients. TCRdb redid the calling of the multiplex PCR reads with MiXCR, one entry per CDR3 protein. The table lists several thousand distinct CDR3 sequences, roughly 31% of them singletons. The sequenced sample was blood. Receptors were obtained from a human donor with active COVID-19. Each CDR3 is given with its conserved first and last residue. A clone size is listed for some rows: how often the clone was seen (once, few, many), or a class if it is expanded.

j_call | clone_size | v_call | cdr3_aa
TRBJ2-5 | medium-sized | TRBV6-2/TRBV6-3 | CASSPRQGGETQYF
TRBJ2-2 | NA | TRBV5-6 | CASSLNGNKAGELFF
TRBJ2-2 | few | TRBV6-6 | CASSYTGESSGELFF
TRBJ2-7 | NA | TRBV25-1 | CASSDGTGFLSPYEQYF
TRBJ1-2 | NA | TRBV6-5 | CASSEVQGARTVYYGYTF
TRBJ2-4 | NA | TRBV10-1 | CASSEEVKNIQYF
TRBJ1-1 | NA | TRBV5-5 | CASSVPLGGPEAFF
TRBJ2-3 | NA | TRBV5-6 | CASSLVSGGVDTQYF
TRBJ1-6 | medium-sized | TRBV6-5 | CASSYSRGGGSPPLHF
TRBJ2-1 | few | TRBV20-1 | CSASLTDNEQFF
TRBJ2-1 | medium-sized | TRBV12-3/TRBV12-4 | CASSLWDRLAGSYNEQFF
TRBJ2-2 | medium-sized | TRBV19 | CASTRASWERELFF
TRBJ1-1 | NA | TRBV20-1 | CSGLENTEAFF
TRBJ1-5 | medium-sized | TRBV19 | CASSKQGPRSNQPQHF
TRBJ2-3 | NA | TRBV11-2 | CASSETGDTQYF
TRBJ1-2 | NA | TRBV19 | CASSIVAGTGGLSGYTF
TRBJ2-2 | NA | TRBV20-1 | CSASPPFGQANTGELFF
TRBJ2-1 | NA | TRBV10-3 | CAISDGFSGVGGNEQFF
TRBJ2-3 | few | TRBV11-2 | CASSLLAVSSTDTQYF
TRBJ2-3 | NA | TRBV18 | CASSQVTDTQYF
TRBJ1-1 | NA | TRBV12-3/TRBV12-4 | CASSFGRDTEAFF
TRBJ2-1 | NA | TRBV6-1 | CASSQGRGSSYNEQFF
TRBJ2-2 | NA | TRBV5-1 | CASSFRTGDTGELFF
TRBJ2-7 | NA | TRBV15 | CATSRAFTQSRGPSIYEQYF